This TCR beta chain emerged from a study of blood T cell repertoires in COVID-19. The wider study: The origin of the acute and convalescent COVID-19 samples was the United States, Italy and Spain. T cells, B-cell-depleted T cells, or PBMCs provided the cDNA or gDNA that served as material.

V lost 0 bases and J 0 bases, leaving 23 bases between the germline ends. Germline V lookup: CDR1 MGHRA, CDR2 YSYEKL. The CDR3 spans 20 residues. Per the study methods: Reference gene primers were amplified, and this amplification served to estimate nucleated cell counts. Some clones are missing from TCRdb's copy, which holds only in-frame ones; the method was immunoSEQ multiplex PCR. That table furnishes V, J and clone size, whereas the DNA furnished D and trimming. Of roughly 15,000 clones in the sample, around 73% were seen once. By its share, this clone is medium-sized. The source of this sequence is a man aged 65 to 85 with acute or convalescent COVID-19. This chain connects TRBV4-1 to TRBJ1-1; a weak D match, TRBD1 (6 bases). Input material: peripheral blood. The CDR3 is CASSQDGDRRYPPVNTEAFF. The CDR3 region has the DNA TGCGCCAGCAGCCAAGATGGAGACAGGCGGTACCCCCCCGTGAACACTGAAGCTTTCTTT.